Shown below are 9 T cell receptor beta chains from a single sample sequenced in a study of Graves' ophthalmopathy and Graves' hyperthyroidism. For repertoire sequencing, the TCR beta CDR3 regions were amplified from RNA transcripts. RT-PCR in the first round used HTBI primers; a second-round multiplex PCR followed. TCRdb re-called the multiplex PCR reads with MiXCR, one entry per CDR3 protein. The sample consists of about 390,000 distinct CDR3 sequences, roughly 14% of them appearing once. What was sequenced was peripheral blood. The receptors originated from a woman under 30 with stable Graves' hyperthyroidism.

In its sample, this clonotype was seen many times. In DNA form, the CDR3 reads TGTGCCAGCAGCTTAGGACAGGGAATCACGTTCGGTAATTCACCCCTCCACTTT. Translating it yields CASSLGQGITFGNSPLHF. The chain recombines TRBV9 with TRBJ1-6, with 8 nucleotides matching TRBD1. V was clipped by 4 bases and J by 6 bases; unmatched bases: 15. The CDR3 loop spans 18 amino acids. Germline V lookup: CDR1 SGDLS, CDR2 YYNGEE.

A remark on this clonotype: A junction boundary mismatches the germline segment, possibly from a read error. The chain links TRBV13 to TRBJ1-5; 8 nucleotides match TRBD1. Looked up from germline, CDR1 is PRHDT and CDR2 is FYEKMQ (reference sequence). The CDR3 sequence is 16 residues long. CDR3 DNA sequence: TGTGCCAGCAGCTCCGGACAGGGATCGGGCAATCAGCCCCTGCATTTT. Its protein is CASSSGQGSGNQPLHF.

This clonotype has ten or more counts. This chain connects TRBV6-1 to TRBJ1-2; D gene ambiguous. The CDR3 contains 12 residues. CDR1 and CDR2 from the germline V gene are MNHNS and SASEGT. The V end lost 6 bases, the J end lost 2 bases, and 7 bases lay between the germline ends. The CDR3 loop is CASSRGNYGYTF. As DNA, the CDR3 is TGTGCCAGCAGCCGCGGGAACTATGGCTACACCTTC.

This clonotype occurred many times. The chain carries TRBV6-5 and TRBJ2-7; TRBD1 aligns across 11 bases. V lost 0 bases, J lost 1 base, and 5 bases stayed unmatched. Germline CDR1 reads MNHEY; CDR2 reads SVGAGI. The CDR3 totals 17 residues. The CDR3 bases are TGTGCCAGCAGTTACTCAGGACAGGGGGCCGCATCCTACGAGCAGTACTTC. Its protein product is CASSYSGQGAASYEQYF.

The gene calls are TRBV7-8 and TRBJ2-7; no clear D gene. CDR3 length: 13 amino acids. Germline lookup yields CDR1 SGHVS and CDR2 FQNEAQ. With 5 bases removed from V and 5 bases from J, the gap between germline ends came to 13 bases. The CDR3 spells CASSIGTVNEQYF. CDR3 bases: TGTGCCAGCAGCATTGGCACCGTCAACGAGCAGTACTTC.

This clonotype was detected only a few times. CDR3 nucleotide sequence: TGTGCCAGCAGCTTGGCGGCGATAGGGGCCGAGACCCAGTACTTC. Its protein product is CASSLAAIGAETQYF. This chain uses TRBV5-6 with TRBJ2-5, with TRBD1 as a possible D gene (5 bases). Germline V gene data show CDR1 as SGHDT and CDR2 as YYEEEE. This CDR3 comprises 15 residues. The ends were cut back, 0 bases at V and 5 bases at J, with 14 bases in the middle.

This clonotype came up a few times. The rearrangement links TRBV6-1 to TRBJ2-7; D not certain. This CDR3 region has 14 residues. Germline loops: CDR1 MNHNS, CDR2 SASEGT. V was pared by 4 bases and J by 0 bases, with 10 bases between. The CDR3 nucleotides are TGTGCCAGCAGTGTTCCCTGGAGCTCCTACGAGCAGTACTTC. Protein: CASSVPWSSYEQYF.

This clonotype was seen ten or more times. The CDR3 is CATSDQNRAEAFF. The CDR3 DNA sequence: TGTGCCACCAGTGACCAGAACAGGGCTGAAGCTTTCTTT. The chain links TRBV24-1 to TRBJ1-1, with a weak D call TRBD1 (6 bases). Germline CDR1 reads KGHDR; CDR2 reads SFDVKD. The CDR3 consists of 13 residues. V was cut by 4 bases and J by 6 bases, with 11 bases left in between.

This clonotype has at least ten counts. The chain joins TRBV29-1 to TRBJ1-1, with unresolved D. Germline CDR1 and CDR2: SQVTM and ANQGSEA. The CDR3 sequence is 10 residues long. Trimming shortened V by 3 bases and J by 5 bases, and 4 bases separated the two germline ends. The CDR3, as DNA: TGCAGCGTTGACGGTACTGAAGCTTTCTTT. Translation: CSVDGTEAFF.